The subject of this entry is one T cell receptor beta chain. The entry originates in a study of identical twins. From the 5' RACE reads, TCRdb called clonotypes with MiXCR, one entry per CDR3 protein. The repertoire consists of approximately 490,000 distinct CDR3 sequences, with about a fifth occurring once and the leading ten covering approximately 0.52%. Separately, the same data were catalogued under a study of yellow fever vaccine responses in identical twins.

The TCR sequence derives from a woman younger than 35 in good health. Sequencing was performed on CD4+ T cells sorted from blood.

The CDR3 sequence: CASSLERYSGGGKNIQYF. The CDR3 DNA reads as TGTGCCAGCAGCTTAGAGCGCTACAGCGGGGGAGGCAAAAACATTCAGTACTTC. The chain carries TRBV7-8 and TRBJ2-4, with 8 bases that match TRBD2. CDR3 length: 18 amino acids. The V gene's germline CDR1 is SGHVS and CDR2 FQNEAQ. The V segment lost 1 base and the J segment 3 bases; nucleotides outside the gene matches: 11.